The 20 T cell receptor beta chains reported below all come from one sample, sequenced in a study of patients and donors after allogeneic stem cell transplantation (dated by TCRdb to 2019 to 2021). Libraries were built with RT-PCR. For sequencing, a NextSeq 550 was employed. The public reads were run again by TCRdb, first through fastp at Q25 and then through MiXCR, and only productive beta chains were kept. Every CDR3 protein is listed once, alongside the most common genes and DNA of its rows. In this sample the table shows 28,000 or so distinct CDR3 sequences, approximately 6.2% of which occur a single time. Of the sample, 34% is held by the ten largest clones. The sequenced sample consisted of blood, either unsorted or a sorted T cell fraction (not recorded which). These receptors were taken from a human donor who was either an allogeneic HSCT recipient or a stem cell or donor lymphocyte infusion donor (not recorded which). It is not recorded whose cells these are; they may come from a transplant donor.

In its sample, this clonotype was seen many times. The rearrangement uses TRBV7-9 and TRBJ1-1; possible D gene TRBD1, 5 bases. With 5 bases removed from V and 7 bases from J, the gap between germline ends came to 17 bases. CDR3 length: 14 residues. Germline values: CDR1 SEHNR, CDR2 FQNEAQ (reference sequence). CDR3 coding DNA: TGTGCCAGCAGCACTTCGACAGTATTCGGTGAAGCTTTCTTT. The encoded protein is CASSTSTVFGEAFF.

This clonotype was found many times. The chain has TRBV6-6 and TRBJ2-1; 9 nucleotides agree with TRBD2. CDR3 length equals 15 residues. CDR1 MNHNY and CDR2 SVGAGI come from the germline V gene (reference sequence). The J segment lost 6 bases and the V segment lost 3 bases, leaving 6 bases of the junction unmatched. CDR3 DNA: TGTGCCAGCAGTTATGCTGCGGGGGGGATCAATGAGCAGTTCTTC. Encoded protein: CASSYAAGGINEQFF.

In its sample, this clonotype was seen many times. The chain joins TRBV5-1 to TRBJ2-7; 13 nucleotides align to TRBD2. V lost 3 bases and J lost 3; bases outside the gene matches: 15. The CDR3 has 19 amino acids. The V gene's germline CDR1 is SGHRS and CDR2 YFSETQ. The CDR3 protein is CASSSQTSGRTLALYEQYF. In nucleotides, the CDR3 is TGCGCCAGCAGCTCTCAGACTAGCGGGAGGACCCTAGCACTCTACGAGCAGTACTTC.

Ten or more counts support this clonotype. The gene calls are TRBV11-3 and TRBJ2-3; TRBD2 agrees at 11 bases. Germline V gene data show CDR1 as SGHNT and CDR2 as YENEEA. CDR3 length: 16 residues. V trimming: 4 bases; J trimming: 0 bases; junction bases outside the gene matches: 3. CDR3: CASSSGTSGSTDTQYF. The CDR3 DNA reads TGTGCCAGCAGCTCGGGGACTAGCGGCAGCACAGATACGCAGTATTTT.

This clonotype has a count of ten or more. This chain connects TRBV28 to TRBJ2-2; D uncertain. The germline CDR1 and CDR2 sequences are MDHEN and SYDVKM. The CDR3 runs 15 residues. V was clipped by 8 bases and J by 5 bases, with 18 bases between them. The DNA of the CDR3 is TGTGCCAGCTCTCTGGATAGCCCCAGGACCGGGGAGCTGTTTTTT. Amino acid sequence: CASSLDSPRTGELFF.

There are many counts of this clonotype. V and J are TRBV20-1 and TRBJ1-1; weak D call: TRBD1 (5 bases). Trimming shortened V by 5 bases and J by 5 bases, and 12 bases separated the two germline ends. The CDR3 extends over 12 amino acids. Germline CDR1 and CDR2: DFQATT and SNEGSKA (reference sequence). CDR3 DNA: TGCAGTGCTCGTACTGAGGGGACTGAAGCTTTCTTT. It codes for CSARTEGTEAFF.

The table lists this clonotype with a few counts. The chain carries TRBV12-3 or TRBV12-4 and TRBJ2-7; 9 bases are shared with TRBD1. The CDR3 has 14 amino acids. With V trimmed by 6 bases and J by 5 bases, 8 bases remained unmatched. The CDR3 region has the DNA TGTGCCAGCAGAAAACAGGGGGCGCGCCACGAGCAGTACTTC. Amino acid sequence: CASRKQGARHEQYF.

CDR3 sequence reads: CASSLAFGRARYNEQFF. CDR3 nucleotides: TGTGCCAGCAGCTTAGCCTTCGGGAGGGCGAGATACAATGAGCAGTTCTTC. This chain links TRBV11-2 with TRBJ2-1; 8 bases map to TRBD2. The J segment lost 4 bases and the V segment lost 1 base, leaving 9 bases of the junction unmatched. CDR3 size: 17 residues. The germline V gene has CDR1 SGHAT and CDR2 FQNNGV. The entire variable domain, with the rest obtained from reference TRBV11-2 and TRBJ2-1, is as follows: EAGVAQSPRYKIIEKRQSVAFWCNPISGHATLYWYQQILGQGPKLLIQFQNNGVVDDSQLPKDRFSAERLKGVDSTLKIQPAKLEDSAVYLCASSLAFGRARYNEQFFGPGTRLTVL.

This clonotype has just a few counts. V gene TRBV28 combines with J gene TRBJ2-2; 10 positions match TRBD2. The CDR3 contains 18 residues. Germline lookup yields CDR1 MDHEN and CDR2 SYDVKM. V shed 3 bases and J 2 bases; nucleotides not matched to a gene: 9. The CDR3 sequence: CASSFTLPLAGNTGELFF. Here the CDR3 DNA reads TGTGCCAGCAGTTTTACGCTTCCACTAGCGGGAAACACCGGGGAGCTGTTTTTT. The variable domain in full, with the rest retrieved from reference TRBV28 and TRBJ2-2, is DVKVTQSSRYLVKRTGEKVFLECVQDMDHENMFWYRQDPGLGLRLIYFSYDVKMKEKGDIPEGYSVSREKKERFSLILESASTNQTSMYLCASSFTLPLAGNTGELFFGEGSRLTVL.

This clonotype was picked up a small number of times. The chain uses TRBV4-3 and TRBJ2-3; 11 positions agree with TRBD2. CDR1 is LGHNA and CDR2 is YSLEER in the germline V gene. The J segment lost 2 bases and the V segment lost 3 bases, leaving 7 bases of the junction unmatched. There are 17 residues in the CDR3. The DNA for the CDR3 is TGCGCCAGCAGCCACGGACTAGCGGGTCCCATCACAGATACGCAGTATTTT. It translates to CASSHGLAGPITDTQYF.

This clonotype has a handful of counts. The chain links TRBV20-1 to TRBJ2-7, with D tentatively TRBD1 or TRBD2 (5 bases each). Trimming cost V 5 bases and J 2 bases, with 19 bases left between them. The CDR3 consists of 15 residues. Germline CDR1 and CDR2: DFQATT and SNEGSKA (reference sequence). The CDR3 nucleotides read TGCAGTGCTGGATTCGGTCGGGGCCTAACCTACGAGCAGTACTTC. Translated: CSAGFGRGLTYEQYF.

The V and J genes are TRBV20-1 and TRBJ2-7; no firm D call. The germline V and J ends were trimmed by 2 bases and 0 bases, with 8 bases remaining between them. This CDR3 comprises 13 residues. Per the germline V gene, CDR1 is DFQATT and CDR2 is SNEGSKA (reference sequence). The CDR3 spells CSARKGLSYEQYF. CDR3 sequence (DNA): TGCAGTGCTAGAAAAGGTCTCTCCTACGAGCAGTACTTC.

The table lists this clonotype with many counts. The chain's CDR3 is CASSVRTGAFDEQFF. CDR3 nucleotides: TGTGCCAGCAGCGTTCGGACAGGGGCTTTCGATGAGCAGTTCTTC. V and J are TRBV9 and TRBJ2-1, with 9 bases identical to TRBD1. The CDR3 extends over 15 amino acids. Germline-derived CDR1 and CDR2 are SGDLS and YYNGEE. With 2 bases clipped from V and 8 bases from J, the junction kept 8 bases outside the gene matches.

This clonotype was recorded many times. The chain uses TRBV29-1 and TRBJ2-7; D unresolved. V was cut by 1 base and J by 10 bases, with 14 bases left in between. The CDR3 sequence is 12 residues long. The germline V gene encodes CDR1 SQVTM and CDR2 ANQGSEA. The chain's CDR3 is CSVEVVAKLQYF. CDR3 DNA: TGCAGCGTTGAAGTTGTGGCAAAACTTCAGTACTTC.

The table lists this clonotype with many counts. The chain employs TRBV2 and TRBJ1-5, with unresolved D. Trimming stripped 3 bases from V and 1 base from J, with 7 bases between. The V gene's germline CDR1 is SNHLY and CDR2 FYNNEI. The CDR3 is 14 residues long. In DNA form, the CDR3 reads TGTGCCAGCAGTGAGTTCCGGAGCAATCAGCCCCAGCATTTT. Translation: CASSEFRSNQPQHF.

The chain has TRBV7-9 and TRBJ1-5; D might be TRBD1 (6 bases). The germline gives CDR1 SEHNR, CDR2 FQNEAQ (reference sequence). This CDR3 contains 13 residues. V was trimmed by 4 bases and J by 8 bases, leaving 12 bases between them. For the CDR3, the DNA is TGTGCCAGCAGCTCACAGGGTTTTGAGCCCCAGCATTTT. Protein sequence: CASSSQGFEPQHF.

This clonotype was counted ten times or more. This chain connects TRBV25-1 to TRBJ1-1, with TRBD1 identical over 9 bases. CDR3 length equals 13 residues. The junction had 7 bases not matched to a gene; V was cut back by 8 bases and J by 6 bases. CDR1 is MGHDK and CDR2 is SYGVNS in the germline V gene. The CDR3 protein is CASRGQGWSEAFF. The CDR3 nucleotides are TGTGCCAGCCGCGGACAGGGGTGGTCTGAAGCTTTCTTT.

In its sample, this clonotype was seen a few times. This chain connects TRBV7-2 to TRBJ2-3, with a tentative D call TRBD2 (6 bases). CDR3 length equals 15 residues. Trimming left V 4 bases short and J 3 bases short, with 14 bases between. CDR1 SGHTA and CDR2 FQGNSA come from the germline V gene. The CDR3 DNA is TGTGCCAGCAGCTCGACTAGGCTGGGTACAGATACGCAGTATTTT. Translation gives CASSSTRLGTDTQYF.

A few counts support this clonotype. The CDR3, as DNA: TGTGCCAGCAGTTTATGGGGGGGCAATCAGCCCCAGCATTTT. Translation gives CASSLWGGNQPQHF. The rearrangement links TRBV27 to TRBJ1-5; D perhaps matches TRBD1 (5 bases). Trimming removed 1 base at V and 2 bases at J, with 6 bases between. The CDR3 covers 14 residues. Germline CDR1 reads MNHEY; CDR2 reads SMNVEV (reference sequence).

The chain joins TRBV28 to TRBJ2-7; a weak D match, TRBD2 (6 bases). Germline V gives CDR1 MDHEN, CDR2 SYDVKM. Trimming took off 7 bases at V and 5 bases at J, with 15 bases between the two ends. CDR3 length: 13 amino acids. The CDR3 is CASTQAGTHEQYF. The DNA of the CDR3 is TGTGCCAGCACTCAGGCGGGGACTCACGAGCAGTACTTC.